This T cell receptor (beta chain) was documented in a study of cytomegalovirus exposure and HLA in healthy donors. CDR3 size: 17 residues. V was clipped by 5 bases and J by 0 bases; unmatched bases: 11. From germline, CDR1 is MGHRA and CDR2 YSYEKL. TCRdb keeps only in-frame clones here, not all; method: immunoSEQ multiplex PCR. The repertoire holds around 150,000 clones, with about 86% as singletons. The rearrangement joins TRBV4-1 to TRBJ1-2; 8 nucleotides align to TRBD1. The sample was PBMCs. The sequence was obtained from a young woman in good health and CMV-seropositive. The CDR3, as DNA: TGCGCCAGCAGCTCCCAAATCACAGGGGGAACTAACTATGGCTACACCTTC. Translated: CASSSQITGGTNYGYTF.